Given below is one TCR beta chain in context. Its specificity is not known. Using MiXCR, TCRdb reanalyzed the PCR reads. This table has 12,000 or so clones, 20% to 30% appearing once. The data originate from a study of metastatic and nonmetastatic thyroid tumors. At the level of the study: Malignant thyroid and benign thyroid patients provided blood and tumor or nodule tissue whose repertoires were compared.

CDR1 and CDR2 from the germline V gene are GTSNPN and SVGIG (reference sequence). V was cut by 1 base and J by 7 bases, with 8 bases left in between. This CDR3 has 13 amino acids. General study points: Benign nodules were reported to have significantly lower TCR beta diversity than malignant thyroid tumors, in blood and tumor.

The entire patient cohort was treatment-naive prior to thyroid surgery. The sequence was collected from a female donor with papillary thyroid cancer or a benign thyroid nodule (not recorded which). Some clones in this sample may be carry-over from other donors' samples. The sample comprised adjacent normal tissue. The rearrangement uses TRBV30 and TRBJ1-6; D not certain. The chain's CDR3 is CAWSEATNSPLHF. In nucleotides, the CDR3 is TGTGCCTGGAGTGAGGCTACAAATTCACCCCTCCACTTT.